This TCR beta chain was captured by sequencing in a study of blood T cell repertoires in COVID-19. This CDR3 comprises 13 residues. The germline CDR1 and CDR2 sequences are MNHEY and SVGAGI. Original analysis: Estimated nucleated cell counts came from reference gene primer amplification. TCRdb keeps only in-frame clones here, not all; method: immunoSEQ multiplex PCR. V, J and clone size derive from that table, while D and trimming were established from the DNA sequence. The repertoire has a few hundred thousand clones, approximately 85% of them found once; the top ten carry more than 3.5%. The sequence was collected from a woman aged 25 to 45 who had recovered from COVID-19. This chain joins TRBV6-5 and TRBJ1-5; no clear D gene. Sequencing input: PBMCs or T cells enriched from blood (not recorded which). The CDR3, as DNA: TGTTCCACGGGGATTTATAGCAATCAGCCCCAGCATTTT. It translates to CSTGIYSNQPQHF.